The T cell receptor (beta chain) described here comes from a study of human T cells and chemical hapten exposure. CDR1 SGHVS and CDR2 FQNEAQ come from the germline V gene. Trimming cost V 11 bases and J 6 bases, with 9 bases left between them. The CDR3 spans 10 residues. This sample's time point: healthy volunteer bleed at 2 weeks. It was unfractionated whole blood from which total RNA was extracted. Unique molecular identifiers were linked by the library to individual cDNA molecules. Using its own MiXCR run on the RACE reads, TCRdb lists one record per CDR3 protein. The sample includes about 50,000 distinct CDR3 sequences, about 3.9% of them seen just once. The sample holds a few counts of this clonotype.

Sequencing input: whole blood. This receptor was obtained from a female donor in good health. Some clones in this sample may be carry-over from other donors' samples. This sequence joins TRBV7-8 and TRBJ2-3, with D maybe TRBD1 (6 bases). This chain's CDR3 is CAWGQDTQYF. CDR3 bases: TGTGCCTGGGGGCAGGATACGCAGTATTTT.